These 17 T cell receptor beta chains were all obtained from the same sample, sequenced in a study of monozygotic twins with inflammatory bowel disease. TCRdb reprocessed the 5' RACE reads and reports one entry per CDR3 protein, with no DNA. This table lists about 110,000 distinct CDR3 sequences. The sample was blood. These receptors originate from a human donor with ulcerative colitis or Crohn's disease, or a healthy co-twin of an affected twin (not recorded which).

The chain combines TRBV9 with TRBJ1-2; the TRBD1 assignment by TCRdb is unverifiable without DNA. Germline-derived CDR1 and CDR2 are SGDLS and YYNGEE. CDR3 size: 15 residues. CDR3 region: CASSGPGQGSYGYTF.

J is TRBJ2-2 and V is TRBV27; checking the TCRdb D call of TRBD2 is not possible without DNA. The CDR3 totals 14 residues. Germline CDR1 and CDR2: MNHEY and SMNVEV (reference sequence). This CDR3 is CASTRGGNTGELFF.

V and J are TRBV9 and TRBJ2-1; TCRdb's assignment of TRBD2 cannot be checked, as there is no DNA. Germline V gene lookup returns CDR1 SGDLS and CDR2 YYNGEE. The CDR3 spans 20 residues. The CDR3: CASSRLLTTSGSGSYNEQFF. Filled out from reference TRBV9 and TRBJ2-1, the complete variable domain reads DSGVTQTPKHLITATGQRVTLRCSPRSGDLSVYWYQQSLDQGLQFLIQYYNGEERAKGNILERFSAQQFPDLHSELNLSSLELGDSALYFCASSRLLTTSGSGSYNEQFFGPGTRLTVL.

The chain employs TRBV7-2 and TRBJ2-7; TCRdb picks TRBD1, but there is no DNA to check that call. CDR3 length: 13 residues. Germline values: CDR1 SGHTA, CDR2 FQGNSA. The CDR3 is CASSSTAHYEQYF.

The chain joins TRBV3-1 to TRBJ1-2. CDR1 is LGHDT and CDR2 is YNNKEL in the germline V gene (reference sequence). The CDR3 length is 14 residues. The CDR3 sequence: CASSQEGYDYGYTF. Using reference TRBV3-1 and TRBJ1-2 for the parts outside the CDR3, the full variable domain is DTAVSQTPKYLVTQMGNDKSIKCEQNLGHDTMYWYKQDSKKFLKIMFSYNNKELIINETVPNRFSPKSPDKAHLNLHINSLELGDSAVYFCASSQEGYDYGYTFGSGTRLTVV.

V is TRBV3-1 and J is TRBJ2-5; TCRdb lists TRBD2, though no DNA is available to test this call. CDR3 length: 15 amino acids. Germline values: CDR1 LGHDT, CDR2 YNNKEL (reference sequence). CDR3 loop: CASSQLAGGGETQYF.

J is TRBJ1-2 and V is TRBV5-1; the TCRdb D gene call, TRBD1, has no DNA to confirm it. This CDR3 is built from 13 residues. Germline loops: CDR1 SGHRS, CDR2 YFSETQ. CDR3 protein: CASSLQGFYGYTF.

The J gene is TRBJ2-1, the V gene TRBV20-1. The germline CDR1 and CDR2 sequences are DFQATT and SNEGSKA (reference sequence). This CDR3 region has 15 residues. CDR3 loop: CSARDAGTVHNEQFF.

The V and J genes are TRBV11-2 and TRBJ1-4. The CDR3 spans 14 residues. Germline lookup yields CDR1 SGHAT and CDR2 FQNNGV. CDR3 sequence reads: CASSLDQGSEKLFF.

The chain couples TRBV29-1 to TRBJ1-2; lacking DNA, the TRBD1 call made by TCRdb goes unchecked. In germline, CDR1 is SQVTM, CDR2 ANQGSEA. The CDR3 runs to 14 residues. CDR3 sequence reads: CSVANRGVFYGYTF.

The V and J genes are TRBV5-5 and TRBJ2-3. The CDR3 is 12 residues long. The germline CDR1 and CDR2 sequences are SGHKS and YYEKEE (reference sequence). The CDR3 here is CASSLVWDTQYF.

This chain joins TRBV4-1 and TRBJ2-5; TCRdb's D call of TRBD2 is untestable without DNA. The CDR3 extends over 15 amino acids. Germline CDR1 MGHRA, CDR2 YSYEKL. Here the CDR3 reads CASSQLAGGRETQYF.

This chain connects TRBV5-1 to TRBJ2-7; without DNA, the TCRdb call of TRBD1 cannot be checked. The CDR3 runs 14 residues. Germline V gene data show CDR1 as SGHRS and CDR2 as YFSETQ. The chain's CDR3 is CASSLEATEDEQYF.

The chain recombines TRBV5-1 with TRBJ1-3. The length of the CDR3 is 14 residues. Germline V gene sequence: CDR1 SGHRS, CDR2 YFSETQ. CDR3 protein: CASSSEVSGNTIYF.

The chain employs TRBV29-1 and TRBJ2-5; the D call from TCRdb, TRBD1, cannot be confirmed without DNA. This CDR3 spans 13 amino acids. From germline, CDR1 is SQVTM and CDR2 ANQGSEA. This CDR3 reads CSVGDSLKETQYF.

The V call is TRBV29-1, the J call TRBJ2-1; TCRdb calls TRBD2, which cannot be checked without DNA. CDR1 SQVTM and CDR2 ANQGSEA come from the germline V gene. The CDR3 is made up of 16 amino acids. CDR3 sequence reads: CSVEGLAGGSYNEQFF.

The chain links TRBV7-9 to TRBJ2-5; as DNA is missing, the TRBD1 call by TCRdb cannot be tested. Per germline, CDR1 SEHNR and CDR2 FQNEAQ (reference sequence). The CDR3 sequence is 14 residues long. The CDR3 sequence: CASSPDSLRETQYF.